The rows below give T cell receptor beta chains drawn from one sample of a study of blood T cell repertoires in COVID-19. Sequencing was performed with immunoSEQ multiplex PCR; in TCRdb, only in-frame clones are kept and a portion is missing. The repertoire holds about 70,000 clones, roughly 86% seen once, with around 3.9% in the top ten. The sample consisted of peripheral blood. Receptor source: a man aged 65 to 79 with active COVID-19. The CDR3 runs from the conserved cysteine through the conserved F or W. The D gene is left open where the match is weak. A clone size is listed for some rows: how often the clone was seen (once, few, many), or a class if it is expanded.

14 TRBJ2-1 - TRBV6-5 - TGTGCCGCAGCCCGGGACTTTTACCTCGGTGAGCAGTTCTTC CAAARDFYLGEQFF
14 TRBJ1-1 - TRBV6-5 - TGTGCCAGCACCGCGGGGGGGCCGTACACTGAAGCTTTCTTT CASTAGGPYTEAFF
15 TRBJ2-7 - TRBV28 TRBD2 TGTGCCAGCCCCCCGCGGCTAGCGGCAGCCTACGAGCAGTACTTC CASPPRLAAAYEQYF
14 TRBJ1-5 - TRBV28 - TGTGCCAGCAGGTCGGGGGGGGGCCATCAGCCCCAGCATTTT CASRSGGGHQPQHF
13 TRBJ1-5 many TRBV4-3 - TGCGCCAGCAGCTGGCAGGCCGGTCAGCCCCAGCATTTT CASSWQAGQPQHF
14 TRBJ2-7 - TRBV10-3 - TGTGCCGCCCAGGCGGGTATGTTAGGGTACGAGCAGTACTTC CAAQAGMLGYEQYF
16 TRBJ2-3 - TRBV25-1 TRBD2 TGTGCCAGCAGCCCCCGGGGAGGGACTAGCACAGATACGCAGTATTTT CASSPRGGTSTDTQYF
19 TRBJ2-7 - TRBV15 TRBD1 TGTGCCACCAGCAGAGGACAGGGGGCGCCGGTAGCGGCCGACTACGAGCAGTACTTC CATSRGQGAPVAADYEQYF
14 TRBJ2-1 - TRBV9 - TGTGCCAGCAGCCCAAGGCTCTGGACCGAGGGGCAGTTCTTC CASSPRLWTEGQFF
16 TRBJ2-3 - TRBV11-2 - TGTGCCAGCAGCCCCACCGGGACACTAATCACAGATACGCAGTATTTT CASSPTGTLITDTQYF
14 TRBJ2-7 - TRBV6-5 TRBD2 TGTGCCAGCCTGCTAGCGGGAGGACGGTACGAGCAGTACTTC CASLLAGGRYEQYF
14 TRBJ2-2 - TRBV20-1 - TGCAGTGCTAGTTGGCAGACGAACACCGGGGAGCTGTTTTTT CSASWQTNTGELFF
15 TRBJ2-5 - TRBV21-1 - TGTGCCAACCGCCCTAGCGGGAGGGCCGGGGAGACCCAGTACTTC CANRPSGRAGETQYF
14 TRBJ2-5 - TRBV11-3 - TGTGCCAGCGGGCCGAGGGTGACCGAAGAGACCCAGTACTTC CASGPRVTEETQYF
18 TRBJ2-7 - TRBV15 TRBD2 TGTGCCACCAGCCCCTCGGTCCTAGCGGGGGGGAGGGGCTACGAGCAGTACTTC CATSPSVLAGGRGYEQYF
14 TRBJ1-6 - TRBV5-6 - TGTGCCAGCACCCCCAGGGCCCGGAATTCACCCCTCCACTTT CASTPRARNSPLHF
18 TRBJ2-1 once TRBV7-3 TRBD2 TGTGCCAGCAGCTTATTGGTCCCACTAGCGGGAAGGGGGAATGAGCAGTTCTTC CASSLLVPLAGRGNEQFF
12 TRBJ1-1 - TRBV6-1 - TGTGCCAGCAGTGAAGCGCCAGGCGAAGCTTTCTTT CASSEAPGEAFF
10 TRBJ1-5 - TRBV20-1 - TGCAGTGCTGGGTTCGAGGCCCAGCATTTT CSAGFEAQHF
14 TRBJ2-1 - TRBV4-1 TRBD2 TGCGCCAGCAGCCTAGCGGGGATCGGCAATGAGCAGTTCTTC CASSLAGIGNEQFF
17 TRBJ2-5 - TRBV7-9 TRBD1 TGTGCCAGCAGCCCTAGGCGGACGGGACAGAACCAAGAGACCCAGTACTTC CASSPRRTGQNQETQYF
15 TRBJ1-6 - TRBV28 - TGTGCCAGCAGTCCCCCCGGTCGGAGTAATTCACCCCTCCACTTT CASSPPGRSNSPLHF
11 TRBJ2-7 - TRBV5-1 - TGCGCCAGCAGCCGGGCGGGCGAGCAGTACTTC CASSRAGEQYF
15 TRBJ2-5 - TRBV7-9 TRBD2 TGTGCCAGCAGCTTAGGGACCGGACTAGGGGAGACCCAGTACTTC CASSLGTGLGETQYF
14 TRBJ2-3 - TRBV21-1 - TGTGCCAGCAGCGGGTCTGACAGGCCGCATACGCAGTATTTT CASSGSDRPHTQYF
12 TRBJ2-5 - TRBV15 - TGTGCCACCAGCAGAGATCGGGGGACCCAGTACTTC CATSRDRGTQYF
15 TRBJ1-1 - TRBV15 - TGTGCCACCAGCAGGGGGGGGTCCGGTAACACTGAAGCTTTCTTT CATSRGGSGNTEAFF
14 TRBJ2-5 - TRBV9 TRBD2 TGTGCCAGCAGCGGAGGGGGTAGCGGGAGGCCCCCGTACTTC CASSGGGSGRPPYF
17 TRBJ2-5 - TRBV4-3 - TGCGCCAGCAGCCACTCCTTGGGGGAGGGGGGGCAAGAGACCCAGTACTTC CASSHSLGEGGQETQYF
16 TRBJ2-3 - TRBV9 TRBD2 TGTGCCAGCAGCGTAGGGCTAGCGGGAGTGGGAGATACGCAGTATTTT CASSVGLAGVGDTQYF
15 TRBJ1-1 - TRBV30 - TGTGCCTGGAGTGCCCTGGGACATACCACAGATATGGCTTTCTTT CAWSALGHTTDMAFF
19 TRBJ2-1 - TRBV11-2 TRBD2 TGTGCCAGCAGCCCCCGACTAGCGGGAGCCCTGATCTCCTACAATGAGCAGTTCTTC CASSPRLAGALISYNEQFF
14 TRBJ1-1 - TRBV20-1 - TGCAGTGCTAGTCACAGGGCCGAGTGGACTGAAGCTTTCTTT CSASHRAEWTEAFF
13 TRBJ2-5 - TRBV28 TRBD1 TGTGCCACCCTGGACAGGGGCTGGGAGACCCAGTACTTC CATLDRGWETQYF
15 TRBJ2-2 - TRBV25-1 - TGTGCCAGCAGTCCCCGGTTTCCCGGGGGCGGGGAGCTGTTTTTT CASSPRFPGGGELFF
16 TRBJ2-3 - TRBV12-5 TRBD2 TGTGCTAGTGGTACCGGGACTAGCGGACGTGCAGATACGCAGTATTTT CASGTGTSGRADTQYF